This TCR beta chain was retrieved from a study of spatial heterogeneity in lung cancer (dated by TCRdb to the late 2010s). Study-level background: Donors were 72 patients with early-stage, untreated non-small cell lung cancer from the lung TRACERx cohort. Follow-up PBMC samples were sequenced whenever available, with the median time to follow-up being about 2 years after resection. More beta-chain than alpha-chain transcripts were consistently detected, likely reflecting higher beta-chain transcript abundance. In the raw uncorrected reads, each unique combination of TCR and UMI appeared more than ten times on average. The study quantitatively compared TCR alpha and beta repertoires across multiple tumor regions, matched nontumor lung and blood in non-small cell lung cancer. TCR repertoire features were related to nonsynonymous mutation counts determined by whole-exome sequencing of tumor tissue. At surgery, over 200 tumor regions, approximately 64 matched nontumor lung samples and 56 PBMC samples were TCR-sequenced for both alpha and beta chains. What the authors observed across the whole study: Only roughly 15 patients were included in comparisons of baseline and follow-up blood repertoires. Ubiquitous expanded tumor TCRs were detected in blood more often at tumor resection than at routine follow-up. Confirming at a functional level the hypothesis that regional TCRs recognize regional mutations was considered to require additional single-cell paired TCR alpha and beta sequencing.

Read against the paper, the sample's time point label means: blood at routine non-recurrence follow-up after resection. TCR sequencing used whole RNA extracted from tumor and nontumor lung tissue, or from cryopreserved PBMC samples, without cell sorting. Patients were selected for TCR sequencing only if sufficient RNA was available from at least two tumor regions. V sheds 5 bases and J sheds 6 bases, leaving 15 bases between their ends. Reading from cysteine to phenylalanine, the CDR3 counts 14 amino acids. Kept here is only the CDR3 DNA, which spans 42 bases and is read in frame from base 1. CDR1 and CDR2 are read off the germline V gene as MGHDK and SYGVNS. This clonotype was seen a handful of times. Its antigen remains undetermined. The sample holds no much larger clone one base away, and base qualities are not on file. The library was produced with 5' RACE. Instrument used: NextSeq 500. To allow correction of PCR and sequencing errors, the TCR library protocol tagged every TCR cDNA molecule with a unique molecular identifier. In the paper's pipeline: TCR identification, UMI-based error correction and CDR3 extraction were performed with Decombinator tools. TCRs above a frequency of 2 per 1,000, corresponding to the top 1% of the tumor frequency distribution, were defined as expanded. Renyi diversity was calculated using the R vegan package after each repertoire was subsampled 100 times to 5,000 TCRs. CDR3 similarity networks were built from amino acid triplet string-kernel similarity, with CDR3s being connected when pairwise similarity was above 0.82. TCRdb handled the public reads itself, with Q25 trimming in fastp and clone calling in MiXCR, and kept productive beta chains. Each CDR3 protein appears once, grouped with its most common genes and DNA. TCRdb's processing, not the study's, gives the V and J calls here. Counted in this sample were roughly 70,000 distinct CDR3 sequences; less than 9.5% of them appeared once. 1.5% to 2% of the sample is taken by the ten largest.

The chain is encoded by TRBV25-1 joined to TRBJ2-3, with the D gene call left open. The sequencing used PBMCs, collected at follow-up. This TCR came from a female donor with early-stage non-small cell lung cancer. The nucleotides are TGTGCCAGCAGTCTCTTAGGTAACCCGGATACGCAGTATTTT. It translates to CASSLLGNPDTQYF.